The present entry profiles one TCR beta chain with its context. Measured with immunoSEQ multiplex PCR; TCRdb has only the in-frame clones, and not every one. The profile shows more than 9,500 clones, roughly 90% of them singletons. The V end lost 6 bases, the J end lost 4 bases, and 15 bases lay between the germline ends. The CDR3 has 14 amino acids. The germline V gene encodes CDR1 LNHDA and CDR2 SQIVND (reference sequence). The data were taken from a study of control samples from healthy donors and cancer patients. The V gene is TRBV19, the J gene TRBJ1-2; no definite D call. The clonotype comes from a male donor with melanoma. The sample comprised formalin-fixed, paraffin-embedded tissue. CDR3 region: CASSALTITYGYTF. CDR3 nucleotides: TGTGCCAGTAGCGCCTTGACAATTACCTATGGCTACACCTTC.